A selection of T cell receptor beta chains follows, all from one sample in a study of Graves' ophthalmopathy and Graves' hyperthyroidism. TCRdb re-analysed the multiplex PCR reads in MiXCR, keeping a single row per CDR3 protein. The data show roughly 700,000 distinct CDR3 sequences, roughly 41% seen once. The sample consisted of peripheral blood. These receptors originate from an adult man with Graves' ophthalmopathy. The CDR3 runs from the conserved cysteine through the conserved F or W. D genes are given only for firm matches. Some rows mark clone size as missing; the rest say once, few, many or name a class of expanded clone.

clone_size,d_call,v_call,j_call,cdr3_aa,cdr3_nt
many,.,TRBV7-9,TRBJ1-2,CASSQRTGKNGYTF,TGTGCCAGCAGTCAAAGGACTGGGAAAAATGGCTACACCTTC
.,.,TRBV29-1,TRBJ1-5,CSAAQGGFSQPQHF,TGCAGTGCTGCACAAGGGGGTTTCAGTCAGCCCCAGCATTTT
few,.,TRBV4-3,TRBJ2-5,CASSPRQIQETQYF,TGCGCCAGCAGCCCCAGACAGATCCAAGAGACCCAGTACTTC
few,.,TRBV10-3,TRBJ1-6,CASSLAGGRYSPLHF,TGTGCCAGCAGTTTAGCAGGCGGACGGTATTCACCCCTCCACTTT
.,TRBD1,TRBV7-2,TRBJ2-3,CASSTQGADTQYF,TGCGCCAGCAGCACACAGGGGGCAGATACGCAGTATTTT
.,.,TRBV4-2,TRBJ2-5,CASSRQGGQGQETQYF,TGTGCCAGCAGCCGCCAAGGAGGGCAGGGACAAGAGACCCAGTACTTC
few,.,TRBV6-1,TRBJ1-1,CASSENGEGTEAFF,TGTGCCAGCAGTGAAAATGGGGAGGGCACTGAAGCTTTCTTT
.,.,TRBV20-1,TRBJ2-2,CSARRKNTGELFF,TGCAGTGCTAGGCGTAAGAACACCGGGGAGCTGTTTTTT
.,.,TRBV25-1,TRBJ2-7,CASSSSQGPTYEQYF,TGTGCCAGCAGTTCTAGCCAGGGTCCTACCTACGAGCAGTACTTC
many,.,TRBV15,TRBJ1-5,CATSRDQLNQPQHF,TGTGCCACCAGCAGAGACCAGTTAAATCAGCCCCAGCATTTT
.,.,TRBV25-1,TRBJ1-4,CASSLRGTAATNEKLFF,TGTGCCAGCAGTTTGCGAGGGACGGCTGCAACTAATGAAAAACTGTTTTTT
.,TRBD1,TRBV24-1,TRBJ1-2,CASSDPGGVNYGYTF,TGTGCCAGCAGTGACCCAGGGGGCGTGAACTATGGCTACACCTTC
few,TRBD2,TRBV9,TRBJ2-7,CASSSSSGPSYEQYF,TGTGCCAGCAGCTCGTCTAGCGGGCCCTCCTACGAGCAGTACTTC
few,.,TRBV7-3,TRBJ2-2,CASSPSGLARGTGLFF,TGTGCCAGCAGCCCCTCAGGCCTAGCCCGGGGGACGGGGCTGTTTTTT
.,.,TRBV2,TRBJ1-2,CASSQDPGSYGYTF,TGTGCCAGCAGCCAAGATCCGGGGTCATATGGCTACACCTTC
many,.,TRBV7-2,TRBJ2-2,CASSPRRTGELFF,TGTGCCAGCAGCCCCAGGAGAACCGGGGAGCTGTTTTTT
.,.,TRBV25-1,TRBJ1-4,CASSLDGLGEKLFF,TGTGCCAGCAGCTTGGACGGGCTGGGTGAAAAACTGTTTTTT
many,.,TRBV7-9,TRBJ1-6,CASSKLDISYNSPLHF,TGTGCCAGCAGCAAACTGGACATCTCCTATAATTCACCCCTCCACTTT
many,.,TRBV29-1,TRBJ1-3,CSVEGSFSGNTIYF,TGCAGCGTTGAGGGGTCTTTCTCTGGAAACACCATATATTTT
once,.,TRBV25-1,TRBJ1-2,CASVEVQGNYGYTF,TGTGCCAGCGTTGAAGTACAGGGCAACTATGGCTACACCTTC
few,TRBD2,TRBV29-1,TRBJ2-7,CSVAHSSGRAREQYF,TGCAGCGTTGCCCATTCGAGCGGGAGGGCCCGTGAGCAGTACTTC
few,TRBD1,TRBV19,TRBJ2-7,CASSGTGRTYEQYF,TGTGCCAGTAGCGGGACAGGCCGCACCTACGAGCAGTACTTC
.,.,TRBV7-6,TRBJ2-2,CASTGRVSGELFF,TGTGCCAGCACTGGACGGGTTTCCGGGGAGCTGTTTTTT
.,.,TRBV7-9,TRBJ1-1,CASSYTSTRNTEAFF,TGTGCCAGCAGCTATACCTCGACACGGAACACTGAAGCTTTCTTT
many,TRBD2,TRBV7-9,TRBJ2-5,CASSLARTSGFQETQYF,TGTGCCAGCAGCTTAGCCCGAACTAGCGGGTTCCAAGAGACCCAGTACTTC
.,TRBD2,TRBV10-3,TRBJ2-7,CASSYSTSLAGAYEQYF,TGTGCCAGCAGTTACTCGACATCGCTAGCGGGAGCGTACGAGCAGTACTTC
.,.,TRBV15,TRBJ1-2,CATSRGTLSGYTF,TGTGCCACCAGCAGAGGGACATTGAGTGGCTACACCTTC
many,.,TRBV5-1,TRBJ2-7,CASSSGRHEQYF,TGCGCCAGCAGCTCGGGACGGCACGAGCAGTACTTC
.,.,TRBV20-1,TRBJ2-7,CSAEEGFYEQYF,TGCAGTGCTGAAGAAGGGTTCTACGAGCAGTACTTC
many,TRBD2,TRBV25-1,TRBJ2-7,CASSSPGLAGDRYEQYF,TGTGCCAGCAGTTCACCGGGACTAGCGGGAGATCGGTACGAGCAGTACTTC
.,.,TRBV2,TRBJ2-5,CASSKGVFPETQYF,TGTGCCAGCAGTAAAGGGGTATTCCCAGAGACCCAGTACTTC
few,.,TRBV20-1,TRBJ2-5,CSAETPYQETQYF,TGCAGTGCTGAGACACCGTACCAAGAGACCCAGTACTTC
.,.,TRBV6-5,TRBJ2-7,CASSYSGQSLSEQYF,TGTGCCAGCAGTTACTCTGGACAGTCACTAAGCGAGCAGTACTTC
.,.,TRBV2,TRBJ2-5,CAGSPPSQQETQYF,TGTGCCGGCTCACCACCGTCTCAGCAAGAGACCCAGTACTTC
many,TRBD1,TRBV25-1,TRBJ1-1,CASSELILTGLNTEAFF,TGTGCCAGCAGTGAATTGATCTTGACAGGGTTGAACACTGAAGCTTTCTTT
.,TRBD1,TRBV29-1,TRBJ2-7,CSVRDRGNYEQYF,TGCAGCGTCCGGGACAGGGGAAACTACGAGCAGTACTTC